The source of this TCR beta chain is a study of shared clonotypes between healthy human individuals. The study, taken as a whole, reports: Exclusively blood specimens were collected; tissue repertoires likely differ. Clonotype sharing among donors, it was expected, would be affected by sequencing depth. Naive CD4 clonotype sharing across several donors was 4.5% to 6%.

CDR3 length equals 14 residues. Between the trimmed V and J ends, which lost 4 bases and 4 bases, there was a span of 16 bases. Germline CDR1 reads GTSNPN; CDR2 reads SVGIG (reference sequence). This clone was recorded a few times. The antigen is undetermined. Sorted subsets were amplified in replicate PCRs using approximately 0.2 ug DNA, 30,000 to 35,000 T cell genomes. The repertoire was sequenced with immunoSEQ multiplex PCR; TCRdb's copy has only in-frame clones and lacks some. The sample consists of hundreds of thousands of clones, roughly 70% of them appearing once. The chain joins TRBV30 to TRBJ1-2, with D perhaps TRBD1 (6 bases). This receptor was obtained from a woman aged 25-40 years in good health. The sample comprised memory CD4+ T cells sorted from blood. Subset reported: CD45RA-negative fraction. The CDR3, as DNA: TGTGCCTGGATTACTACGACAGGCCTCTATGGCTACACCTTC. This gives the protein CAWITTTGLYGYTF.